Listed below are T cell receptor beta chains from one sample, sequenced in a study of blood T cell repertoires in COVID-19. The table came from immunoSEQ multiplex PCR; TCRdb's copy has only in-frame clones and leaves some out. The data show some 200,000 clones, about three quarters seen once. The material sequenced was peripheral blood. The receptors originated from a woman aged 50 to 60 with active or convalescent COVID-19. Both conserved end residues are part of each CDR3. Each record gives: clone size, V gene, J gene, D gene, CDR3 protein, CDR3 DNA. D genes are given only for firm matches. Part of the rows lack a size; the others show once, few, many or a class for expanded clones.

>NA|TRBV28|TRBJ1-4|TRBD1
CANSTLTGGSEKLFF
TGTGCCAACAGTACGCTTACAGGGGGCTCTGAAAAACTGTTTTTT
>NA|TRBV21-1|TRBJ1-4|NA
CASSKDGDRVNHGWTNEKLFF
TGTGCCAGCAGCAAAGACGGGGACAGGGTCAACCACGGATGGACTAATGAAAAACTGTTTTTT
>NA|TRBV5-6|TRBJ1-2|NA
CASTDSVYGYTF
TGTGCCAGCACAGACAGCGTGTATGGCTACACCTTC
>NA|TRBV7-3|TRBJ2-2|TRBD2
CASSSGRSGELFF
TGTGCCAGCAGCTCCGGGAGGTCCGGGGAGCTGTTTTTT
>NA|TRBV7-9|TRBJ2-2|NA
CASSPQGGNTGELFF
TGTGCCAGCAGCCCCCAGGGTGGTAACACCGGGGAGCTGTTTTTT
>NA|TRBV5-1|TRBJ2-2|NA
CASSRSSGTGELFF
TGCGCCAGCAGCAGAAGTTCAGGGACCGGGGAGCTGTTTTTT
>NA|TRBV12-5|TRBJ2-3|NA
CASARDSTADTQYF
TGTGCTAGTGCCCGGGATTCAACGGCAGATACGCAGTATTTT
>NA|TRBV4-3|TRBJ2-1|NA
CASSQGTSGLYNEQFF
TGCGCCAGCAGCCAAGGTACGTCGGGACTTTACAATGAGCAGTTCTTC
>NA|TRBV30|TRBJ2-7|TRBD1
CAWRGSGQAYEQYF
TGTGCCTGGAGGGGCTCCGGACAGGCCTACGAGCAGTACTTC
>NA|TRBV3-1/TRBV3-2|TRBJ2-7|TRBD2
CASSQDLAGGSYEQYF
TGTGCCAGCAGCCAAGACTTAGCGGGGGGATCCTACGAGCAGTACTTC
>NA|TRBV5-1|TRBJ2-5|TRBD1
CASSLRPGTGRETQYF
TGCGCCAGCAGCCTCCGACCCGGGACAGGGAGAGAGACCCAGTACTTC
>NA|TRBV19|TRBJ1-4|NA
CASSETGSTLEKLFF
TGTGCCAGTAGTGAAACCGGGAGTACATTGGAAAAACTGTTTTTT
>NA|TRBV2|TRBJ2-7|TRBD1
CASSRDREIEQYF
TGTGCCAGCAGTCGGGACAGGGAAATCGAGCAGTACTTC
>NA|TRBV6-2/TRBV6-3|TRBJ1-5|NA
CASSPPYPGGNQPQHF
TGTGCCAGCAGCCCACCCTACCCCGGGGGCAATCAGCCCCAGCATTTT
>NA|TRBV15|TRBJ2-1|NA
CATSRSILANEQFF
TGTGCCACCAGCAGATCCATACTAGCCAATGAGCAGTTCTTC
>few|TRBV19|TRBJ1-5|NA
CASTSGPQSNQPQHF
TGTGCCAGTACCTCCGGTCCCCAAAGCAATCAGCCCCAGCATTTT
>NA|TRBV28|TRBJ2-1|TRBD2
CASSPIDLAGERRDNEQFF
TGTGCCAGCAGCCCAATCGACCTAGCGGGAGAAAGGCGCGACAATGAGCAGTTCTTC
>once|TRBV30|TRBJ1-1|TRBD1
CAWSNSGTGRRGEAFF
TGTGCCTGGAGTAACTCCGGGACAGGGAGGCGGGGTGAAGCTTTCTTT
>once|TRBV28|TRBJ2-1|NA
CASSLRPLPTLYNEQFF
TGTGCCAGCAGTTTACGTCCCCTACCAACCCTTTACAATGAGCAGTTCTTC
>few|TRBV7-8|TRBJ2-7|TRBD2
CASSLGLADGYEQYF
TGTGCCAGCAGCTTAGGACTAGCGGATGGCTACGAGCAGTACTTC
>NA|TRBV14|TRBJ1-2|TRBD1
CASSSLQGAYGYTF
TGTGCCAGCAGCTCATTACAGGGGGCCTATGGCTACACCTTC